This T cell receptor (beta chain) was sequenced for a study of T cell changes during pregnancy in multiple sclerosis. This CDR3 comprises 14 residues. The V end was cut by 5 bases, the J end by 8 bases, with 18 bases between. Germline CDR1 is LNHDA and CDR2 is SQIVND (reference sequence). Sequenced by immunoSEQ multiplex PCR; TCRdb stores in-frame clones only, minus some. The data contain around 21,000 clones, about 88% of them seen just once; the ten biggest clones take up 20%. This clone was recorded once. Sequenced material: CD8+ T cells from peripheral blood mononuclear cells, taken after pregnancy. This chain joins TRBV19 and TRBJ1-2; tentatively, D is TRBD1 (6 bases). This clonotype was obtained from a female donor in good health, enrolled as a control in a pregnancy study. The CDR3 spells CASSSRGAIGGYTF. The CDR3 DNA reads TGTGCCAGTAGTTCTCGGGGGGCGATCGGGGGCTACACCTTC.